Each of the 29 T cell receptor beta chains below was sequenced from the same sample in a study of PD-1 blockade in classical Hodgkin lymphoma. Measured with immunoSEQ multiplex PCR; TCRdb has only the in-frame clones, and not every one. The sample consists of about 24,000 clones, 65% to 80% of them appearing once. Time point described: cycle 4 day 1 (C4D1), after more than five weeks of nivolumab. Every patient had relapsed following autologous stem cell transplantation, and cohorts differed in brentuximab vedotin exposure. Here the sequenced sample was peripheral blood mononuclear cells (PBMCs), taken before the fourth cycle of nivolumab. The source of these receptors is a human donor with classical Hodgkin lymphoma.

V is TRBV7-6 and J is TRBJ2-3; D unclear. The V end was cut by 1 base, the J end by 0 bases, with 8 bases between. Germline CDR1 is SGHVS and CDR2 is FNYEAQ. The CDR3 contains 15 residues. CDR3 sequence (DNA): TGTGCCAGCAGCTTAGGCAGTCCAAGCACAGATACGCAGTATTTT. Residues: CASSLGSPSTDTQYF.

This sequence joins TRBV4-1 and TRBJ1-4, with D perhaps TRBD1 (5 bases). The CDR3 has 19 amino acids. From germline, CDR1 is MGHRA and CDR2 YSYEKL. V lost 4 bases and J lost 0, with 21 bases in between. CDR3 coding DNA: TGCGCCAGCAGCCGCCGCTGGACGCCTGGGGCTGCAACTAATGAAAAACTGTTTTTT. Protein sequence: CASSRRWTPGAATNEKLFF.

The chain employs TRBV6-1 and TRBJ2-5; 7 nucleotides line up with TRBD2. The V gene end was trimmed by 3 bases and the J gene end by 7 bases; junction bases not matched to a gene: 14. Germline values: CDR1 MNHNS, CDR2 SASEGT. The CDR3 totals 16 residues. CDR3 DNA sequence: TGTGCCAGCAGTGAGCGTCTGGGGGACTACCGGGGGACCCAGTACTTC. The encoded protein is CASSERLGDYRGTQYF.

The chain links TRBV7-9 to TRBJ1-2; D gene uncertain. This CDR3 spans 12 amino acids. Germline CDR1 is SEHNR and CDR2 is FQNEAQ (reference sequence). Trimming removed 5 bases at V and 3 bases at J, with 7 bases between. CDR3 amino acids: CASSLDDYGYTF. Written as DNA, the CDR3 is TGTGCCAGCAGCCTTGACGACTATGGCTACACCTTC.

The J gene is TRBJ2-1, the V gene TRBV7-9, with D perhaps TRBD1 (6 bases). Germline assignment: CDR1 SEHNR and CDR2 FQNEAQ (reference sequence). This CDR3 has 15 amino acids. Deletions cut 5 bases from V and 1 base from J, with 12 bases between. The CDR3: CASSARTASYNEQFF. The CDR3 nucleotides are TGTGCCAGCAGCGCCCGGACAGCTTCCTACAATGAGCAGTTCTTC.

The chain uses TRBV2 and TRBJ1-3; D gene unclear. Per the germline V gene, CDR1 is SNHLY and CDR2 is FYNNEI. Trimming cost V 6 bases and J 2 bases, with 11 bases left between them. This CDR3 has 14 residues. CDR3 loop: CASSLEAPGNTIYF. DNA of the CDR3: TGTGCCAGCAGCTTAGAGGCCCCTGGAAACACCATATATTTT.

This chain connects TRBV2 to TRBJ2-7; 10 bases line up with TRBD1. Germline V CDR1 and CDR2: SNHLY, FYNNEI. This CDR3 region has 14 residues. V trimming: 6 bases; J trimming: 4 bases; junction bases outside the gene matches: 6. CDR3 DNA sequence: TGTGCCAGCAGGCCGGGACAGGGGTTATACGAGCAGTACTTC. Translated, it gives CASRPGQGLYEQYF.

This clone has a handful of counts. The chain employs TRBV7-2 and TRBJ2-5; D is undetermined. Germline assignment: CDR1 SGHTA and CDR2 FQGNSA. Trimming took off 4 bases at V and 4 bases at J, with 10 bases between the two ends. CDR3 length: 13 amino acids. DNA for the CDR3: TGTGCCAGCAGCTACGTCTTGCGAGAGACCCAGTACTTC. Its translation: CASSYVLRETQYF.

V usage is TRBV7-2 and J usage is TRBJ2-7, with TRBD2 matching over 10 bases. The germline V gene has CDR1 SGHTA and CDR2 FQGNSA. This CDR3 has 15 amino acids. Trimming cost V 4 bases and J 6 bases; bases outside gene matches: 9. As DNA, the CDR3 is TGTGCCAGCAGCTCCCTCGGGACTAGCGACAGCGAGCAGTACTTC. Residues: CASSSLGTSDSEQYF.

V gene TRBV5-6 combines with J gene TRBJ1-4, with D perhaps matching TRBD1 (6 bases). Germline CDR1 is SGHDT and CDR2 is YYEEEE. The CDR3 has 13 residues. V was pared by 4 bases and J by 5 bases, with 9 bases between. The CDR3, as DNA: TGTGCCAGCAGCCAAGACAGGAATGAAAAACTGTTTTTT. Translated: CASSQDRNEKLFF.

The chain uses TRBV5-1 and TRBJ1-1, with 12 positions matching TRBD1. CDR3 size: 15 residues. J gave up 7 bases and V 5 bases, and 9 bases lay outside the gene matches. From germline, CDR1 is SGHRS and CDR2 YFSETQ. The CDR3 reads CASRPGQGAVIEAFF. CDR3 coding DNA: TGCGCCAGCAGGCCGGGACAGGGGGCGGTTATTGAAGCTTTCTTT.

Regarding this clone: One end of the junction varies from germline; a read error may be responsible. This chain uses TRBV4-1 with TRBJ2-7; possible D gene TRBD2, 5 bases. CDR1 MGHRA and CDR2 YSYEKL come from the germline V gene. The CDR3 covers 13 residues. The CDR3 DNA follows: TGCGCCAGCAGTCAAGGACTCTCCCGTGGGCAGTACTTC. This sequence encodes CASSQGLSRGQYF.

The chain carries TRBV7-6 and TRBJ2-5; 8 bases line up with TRBD1. Germline values: CDR1 SGHVS, CDR2 FNYEAQ. This CDR3 contains 15 residues. V was pared by 2 bases and J by 5 bases, with 7 bases of the junction left unmatched. CDR3 DNA: TGTGCCAGCAGCTTATATGCAGGGGGCGACGAGACCCAGTACTTC. Translating it yields CASSLYAGGDETQYF. Full variable domain (remainder filled in from reference TRBV7-6 and TRBJ2-5): GAGVSQSPRYKVTKRGQDVALRCDPISGHVSLYWYRQALGQGPEFLTYFNYEAQQDKSGLPNDRFSAERPEGSISTLTIQRTEQRDSAMYRCASSLYAGGDETQYFGPGTRLLVL.

V and J are TRBV18 and TRBJ2-7; TRBD2 aligns across 8 bases. There are 15 residues in the CDR3. After removal of 2 bases from V and 0 bases from J, the junction contained 3 bases not matched to a gene. The germline V gene encodes CDR1 KGHSH and CDR2 LQKENI. The DNA for the CDR3 is TGTGCCAGCTCACCAGCGGGGGGAGGCTCCTACGAGCAGTACGTC. Its translation is CASSPAGGGSYEQYV.

In its sample, this clone was seen a few times. The sample has other DNA sequences that encode this CDR3 too. The genes are TRBV5-1 and TRBJ2-1; possible D gene TRBD2, 6 bases. Germline assignment: CDR1 SGHRS and CDR2 YFSETQ. This CDR3 is built from 15 residues. The germline V and J ends were trimmed by 2 bases and 0 bases, with 9 bases remaining between them. The CDR3 spells CASSFSGDSYNEQFF. The DNA of the CDR3 is TGCGCCAGCAGCTTCTCGGGGGACTCCTACAATGAGCAGTTCTTC.

The J gene is TRBJ2-7, the V gene TRBV5-1; 8 positions match TRBD2. Trimming at V came to 4 bases and at J to 2 bases, leaving 11 bases not matched to a gene. CDR3 size: 16 residues. Germline V gives CDR1 SGHRS, CDR2 YFSETQ. CDR3 protein: CASSLARGGPTYEQYF. The CDR3 DNA reads TGCGCCAGCAGCCTGGCACGGGGGGGGCCCACCTACGAGCAGTACTTC.

V gene TRBV19 combines with J gene TRBJ1-1; TRBD1 matches 10 bases. The CDR3 is 15 residues long. The V gene's germline CDR1 is LNHDA and CDR2 SQIVND (reference sequence). The J segment lost 6 bases and the V segment lost 5 bases, leaving 9 bases of the junction unmatched. CDR3 sequence reads: CASSSRDRGSPEAFF. The CDR3, as DNA: TGTGCCAGTAGTTCCCGGGACAGGGGAAGCCCTGAAGCTTTCTTT.

The chain carries TRBV19 and TRBJ2-3, with 8 positions matching TRBD1. The CDR3 is 14 residues long. Germline V gene data show CDR1 as LNHDA and CDR2 as SQIVND (reference sequence). Trimming took 8 bases from V and 6 from J; bases not matched to a gene: 10. CDR3 region: CASDQGAGPDTQYF. As DNA, the CDR3 is TGTGCCAGTGACCAGGGGGCAGGTCCGGATACGCAGTATTTT.

The chain links TRBV6-1 to TRBJ2-7; the D gene could be TRBD1 or TRBD2 (5 bases each). The ends were cut back, 2 bases at V and 0 bases at J, with 8 bases in the middle. The CDR3 is 14 residues long. Germline V gene sequence: CDR1 MNHNS, CDR2 SASEGT. CDR3: CASSETGTSYEQYV. The CDR3 region has the DNA TGTGCCAGCAGTGAAACCGGGACCTCCTACGAGCAGTACGTC.

This rearrangement joins TRBV28 to TRBJ2-2; 10 bases map to TRBD1. Trimming took 8 bases from V and 3 from J; bases not matched to a gene: 9. CDR3 length: 16 residues. Germline-derived CDR1 and CDR2 are MDHEN and SYDVKM. The CDR3 DNA sequence: TGTGCCAGCCAACAGTCCGGGACAGGGGACACCGGGGAGCTGTTTTTT. Translated: CASQQSGTGDTGELFF.

J is TRBJ2-7 and V is TRBV9, with D perhaps TRBD1 or TRBD2 (5 bases each). The CDR3 has 15 amino acids. V lost 10 bases, J lost 0 bases, and 20 bases lay in between. In germline, CDR1 is SGDLS, CDR2 YYNGEE. CDR3 sequence: CAGNKQGELSYEQYF. DNA of the CDR3: TGTGCCGGCAATAAGCAGGGAGAGCTCTCCTACGAGCAGTACTTC.

The CDR3 spells CASSDPSRGDTQYF. CDR3 in DNA: TGCGCCAGCAGTGACCCGAGTAGGGGAGATACGCAGTATTTT. This chain connects TRBV5-1 to TRBJ2-3; the D gene is possibly TRBD1 (5 bases). This CDR3 region has 14 residues. Germline V lookup: CDR1 SGHRS, CDR2 YFSETQ. Between the trimmed V and J ends, which lost 5 bases and 5 bases, there was a span of 15 bases.

The chain joins TRBV2 to TRBJ1-1; 11 bases are a match to TRBD1. The CDR3 contains 15 residues. The ends lost 4 bases at V and 6 bases at J; junction bases unmatched: 7. The germline CDR1 and CDR2 sequences are SNHLY and FYNNEI. CDR3 bases: TGTGCCAGCAGTGGGGGGACAGGGGGAGTTGCTGAAGCTTTCTTT. Protein product: CASSGGTGGVAEAFF.

J is TRBJ2-5 and V is TRBV11-2, with 9 bases lining up with TRBD2. Germline V lookup: CDR1 SGHAT, CDR2 FQNNGV. Losses at the gene ends were 4 bases for V and 1 base for J; bases not matched to a gene: 7. The CDR3 is 16 amino acids. The CDR3 loop reads CASSSGSLAGQETQYF. CDR3 nucleotides: TGTGCCAGCAGCTCAGGGTCACTAGCGGGCCAAGAGACCCAGTACTTC.

The chain's CDR3 is CASSLGQGMDTEAFF. Here the CDR3 DNA reads TGTGCCAGCAGCTTAGGGCAGGGGATGGACACTGAAGCTTTCTTT. The genes are TRBV11-3 and TRBJ1-1, with a weak D call TRBD1 (6 bases). V lost 1 base, J lost 3 bases, and 12 bases lay in between. This CDR3 is 15 amino acids long. CDR1 is SGHNT and CDR2 is YENEEA in the germline V gene.

The V call is TRBV5-1, the J call TRBJ1-1; D might be TRBD1 (5 bases). This CDR3 is built from 15 residues. Germline V gene sequence: CDR1 SGHRS, CDR2 YFSETQ. V was pared by 0 bases and J by 4 bases, with 13 bases between. The CDR3 loop reads CASSLGRGSGTEAFF. The CDR3 region has the DNA TGCGCCAGCAGCTTGGGTCGGGGCAGCGGCACTGAAGCTTTCTTT.

This clone has more than one count but fewer than ten. V and J are TRBV30 and TRBJ2-7, with D unresolved. Trimming took off 8 bases at V and 4 bases at J, with 12 bases between the two ends. The germline CDR1 and CDR2 sequences are GTSNPN and SVGIG (reference sequence). This CDR3 comprises 11 residues. CDR3 sequence reads: CAGEKQYEQYF. The CDR3 DNA is TGTGCCGGCGAAAAGCAATACGAGCAGTACTTC.

The chain uses TRBV7-2 and TRBJ2-1; TRBD2 matches 10 bases. J gave up 4 bases and V 1 base, and 1 base lay outside the gene matches. Germline CDR1 SGHTA, CDR2 FQGNSA. The CDR3 has 15 residues. The CDR3 sequence is CASSLGTSGYNEQFF. The CDR3 DNA sequence: TGTGCCAGCAGCTTAGGGACTAGCGGTTACAATGAGCAGTTCTTC.

This clone has a single count. V usage is TRBV9 and J usage is TRBJ2-3; tentatively, D is TRBD2 (6 bases). The CDR3 is 17 residues long. The V gene lost 0 bases and the J gene lost 2 bases, with 16 bases spanning the gap. Germline CDR1 is SGDLS and CDR2 is YYNGEE. CDR3 region: CASSVGRQGGYTDTQYF. The CDR3 DNA reads TGTGCCAGCAGCGTAGGCCGGCAGGGAGGATACACAGATACGCAGTATTTT.